The rows below give T cell receptor beta chains drawn from one sample of a study of blood T cell repertoires in COVID-19. The repertoire was sequenced with immunoSEQ multiplex PCR; TCRdb's copy has only in-frame clones and lacks some. In the table there are some 360,000 clones, over 75% of which are singletons. Source material: peripheral blood. These TCRs come from a woman aged 55 to 70 with COVID-19, enrolled during active disease. The CDR3 runs from the conserved cysteine through the conserved F or W. A D gene is named only where the DNA matches it firmly. Expanded clones are given a class, and other clones once, few, many or no size at all.

j_gene,abundance,v_gene,d_gene,len,CDR3aa,CDR3nt
TRBJ2-6,NA,TRBV6-5,NA,14,CASRRRSGANVLTF,TGTGCCAGCAGGCGAAGATCTGGGGCCAACGTCCTGACTTTC
TRBJ2-5,once,TRBV6-1,TRBD1,16,CASSEGIRQGRETQYF,TGTGCCAGCAGTGAGGGGATCAGACAGGGTCGGGAGACCCAGTACTTC
TRBJ1-1,NA,TRBV6-5,NA,13,CASSSTLNTEAFF,TGTGCCAGCAGTTCTACCCTGAACACTGAAGCTTTCTTT
TRBJ1-5,NA,TRBV7-9,TRBD1,14,CASSLTGAGQPQHF,TGTGCCAGCAGCCTGACAGGGGCCGGGCAGCCCCAGCATTTT
TRBJ2-1,NA,TRBV29-1,TRBD1,17,CSVPGQGAIASYNEQFF,TGCAGCGTTCCGGGACAGGGGGCGATAGCATCCTACAATGAGCAGTTCTTC
TRBJ1-6,NA,TRBV2,NA,13,CASTDSEVSPLHF,TGTGCCAGCACCGATTCGGAGGTTTCACCCCTCCACTTT
TRBJ1-2,few,TRBV27,NA,15,CASSFQPRGVYGYTF,TGTGCCAGCAGTTTCCAACCCCGGGGGGTCTATGGCTACACCTTC
TRBJ2-2,NA,TRBV5-4,NA,14,CASSPGSNTGELFF,TGTGCCAGCAGCCCCGGGTCGAACACCGGGGAGCTGTTTTTT
TRBJ1-3,few,TRBV2,NA,14,CASSEAGAGNTIYF,TGTGCCAGCAGTGAAGCAGGGGCTGGAAACACCATATATTTT
TRBJ2-5,NA,TRBV27,TRBD2,14,CASRGLAAQETQYF,TGTGCCAGCAGAGGTCTAGCGGCCCAAGAGACCCAGTACTTC
TRBJ2-3,NA,TRBV4-1,NA,20,CASSKSGTGDSGGALDTQYF,TGCGCCAGCAGCAAGAGCGGGACAGGGGACAGCGGGGGGGCGTTAGATACGCAGTATTTT
TRBJ1-3,NA,TRBV28,TRBD1,17,CASSLLGTGLAGNTIYF,TGTGCCAGCAGTTTATTGGGGACAGGGCTGGCTGGAAACACCATATATTTT
TRBJ1-4,NA,TRBV30,TRBD1,15,CAWSEGTGGYEKLFF,TGTGCCTGGAGCGAGGGGACAGGGGGTTATGAAAAACTGTTTTTT
TRBJ1-6,NA,TRBV5-1,TRBD1,14,CASSRDRANSPLHF,TGCGCCAGCAGCCGGGACAGAGCTAATTCACCCCTCCACTTT
TRBJ1-5,NA,TRBV28,NA,14,CASRSSEPGQPQHF,TGTGCCAGCAGGTCGTCCGAGCCGGGGCAGCCCCAGCATTTT
TRBJ2-5,NA,TRBV5-1,TRBD2,17,CASSSGPGLAGAETQYF,TGCGCCAGCAGCTCGGGGCCGGGACTAGCGGGGGCAGAGACCCAGTACTTC
TRBJ2-3,once,TRBV11-3,NA,14,CASSLEGAEDTQYF,TGTGCCAGCAGCTTAGAAGGGGCGGAAGATACGCAGTATTTT
TRBJ2-7,NA,TRBV18,NA,15,CASSPRTGGVYEQYF,TGTGCCAGCTCCCCGCGGACCGGGGGAGTCTACGAGCAGTACTTC
TRBJ1-5,NA,TRBV7-2,NA,17,CASSLNSGLYSNQPQHF,TGTGCCAGCAGCTTAAATTCAGGGCTCTATAGCAATCAGCCCCAGCATTTT
TRBJ1-3,NA,TRBV5-6,NA,13,CATRGWVENTIYF,TGTGCCACCCGCGGGTGGGTTGAAAACACCATATATTTT
TRBJ2-5,NA,TRBV6-1,TRBD1,16,CASSESTGTGQLAQYF,TGTGCCAGCAGTGAAAGCACCGGGACAGGGCAATTGGCCCAGTACTTC
TRBJ1-2,NA,TRBV11-1,NA,15,CASSSYSGEDYGYTF,TGTGCCAGCAGCTCCTACTCAGGGGAAGACTATGGCTACACCTTC
TRBJ2-2,NA,TRBV5-1,NA,15,CASSFRQENTGELFF,TGCGCCAGCAGCTTTCGGCAGGAGAACACCGGGGAGCTGTTTTTT
TRBJ2-7,NA,TRBV11-2,NA,14,CASSLTPGTYEQYF,TGTGCCAGCAGCTTAACGCCCGGGACCTACGAGCAGTACTTC
TRBJ1-6,NA,TRBV5-8,NA,17,CASSLKIRSSYNSPLHF,TGTGCCAGCAGCTTGAAGATTCGGAGCTCCTATAATTCACCCCTCCACTTT
TRBJ1-1,NA,TRBV2,TRBD1,16,CASSGTQGLKNTEAFF,TGTGCCAGCAGTGGAACACAGGGGTTAAAGAACACTGAAGCTTTCTTT
TRBJ1-5,NA,TRBV15,NA,15,CATSGLGEGGQPQHF,TGTGCCACCAGCGGGTTGGGGGAGGGGGGTCAGCCCCAGCATTTT
TRBJ1-2,NA,TRBV28,TRBD1,16,CATGGGGLSPYYGYTF,TGTGCCACCGGTGGAGGGGGCTTATCCCCCTACTATGGCTACACCTTC
TRBJ1-1,NA,TRBV6-6,NA,15,CASSYSGTQNTEAFF,TGTGCCAGCAGTTACTCTGGGACACAGAACACTGAAGCTTTCTTT
TRBJ1-1,NA,TRBV5-4,TRBD1,15,CASSMDRGAWTEAFF,TGTGCCAGCAGCATGGACAGGGGTGCTTGGACTGAAGCTTTCTTT
TRBJ1-1,NA,TRBV6-5,TRBD1,15,CASRKKGAWNTEAFF,TGTGCCAGCCGAAAGAAGGGGGCCTGGAACACTGAAGCTTTCTTT
TRBJ2-1,NA,TRBV3-1/TRBV3-2,TRBD1,16,CATGEKGQGAPNEQFF,TGTGCCACGGGGGAAAAGGGACAGGGGGCGCCCAATGAGCAGTTCTTC
TRBJ2-1,once,TRBV19,TRBD1,15,CASSVDRVSYNEQFF,TGTGCCAGTAGTGTAGACAGGGTCTCCTACAATGAGCAGTTCTTC
TRBJ2-7,NA,TRBV11-2,NA,12,CASSLAGYEQYF,TGTGCCAGCAGCTTAGCGGGGTACGAGCAGTACTTC
TRBJ1-1,NA,TRBV5-1,TRBD1,15,CASSFLDRGQSEAFF,TGCGCCAGCAGCTTCTTGGACAGGGGGCAAAGTGAAGCTTTCTTT
TRBJ1-2,few,TRBV4-1,TRBD1,15,CASSQPRDRVGGYTF,TGCGCCAGCAGCCAGCCGAGGGACAGGGTAGGTGGCTACACCTTC
TRBJ1-1,NA,TRBV7-2,NA,16,CASSPRVLDRNTEAFF,TGTGCCAGCAGCCCTAGGGTCCTCGACAGGAACACTGAAGCTTTCTTT
TRBJ1-5,NA,TRBV2,NA,15,CASSEAGGAGQPQHF,TGTGCCAGCAGTGAAGCGGGGGGGGCAGGTCAGCCCCAGCATTTT
TRBJ2-5,NA,TRBV18,TRBD1,14,CASSKNRGKETQYF,TGTGCCAGCTCAAAGAACAGGGGTAAAGAGACCCAGTACTTC
TRBJ1-4,NA,TRBV30,TRBD1,13,CAWGQGRNEKLFF,TGTGCCTGGGGACAGGGAAGGAATGAAAAACTGTTTTTT